This passage covers 5 T cell receptor beta chains from one sample sequenced in a study of T cell responses to AZD1222 COVID-19 vaccine. Produced via immunoSEQ multiplex PCR; TCRdb's table is partial and in-frame only. The repertoire holds approximately 150,000 clones, with around 89% as singletons. This specimen was peripheral blood, taken 28 days after the second AZD1222 dose. Receptors originate from an adult who received the AZD1222 COVID-19 vaccine.

The V and J genes are TRBV9 and TRBJ2-2, with D possibly being TRBD2 (6 bases). Germline V gene data show CDR1 as SGDLS and CDR2 as YYNGEE. With 0 bases removed from V and 4 bases from J, the gap between germline ends came to 13 bases. The CDR3 is 16 amino acids. The CDR3 DNA reads TGTGCCAGCAGCGTAGTTGGGGCGGGGCGCACCGGGGAGCTGTTTTTT. Its translation: CASSVVGAGRTGELFF.

The chain recombines TRBV19 with TRBJ1-6, with D tentatively TRBD1 (5 bases). Germline CDR1 and CDR2: LNHDA and SQIVND (reference sequence). The CDR3 totals 14 residues. V gave up 4 bases and J gave up 14 bases, with 18 bases separating them. The CDR3 sequence is CASSTGQNRQTLHF. In DNA, the CDR3 is TGTGCCAGTAGTACCGGACAAAACCGTCAGACCCTCCACTTT.

V usage is TRBV7-9 and J usage is TRBJ2-3; D unclear. Trimming cost V 4 bases and J 2 bases, with 4 bases left between them. CDR3 size: 12 residues. Germline CDR1 is SEHNR and CDR2 is FQNEAQ (reference sequence). The chain's CDR3 is CASSSHTDTQYF. In DNA, the CDR3 is TGTGCCAGCAGCTCCCACACAGATACGCAGTATTTT.

The CDR3 loop reads CASSNRYSNQPQHF. The CDR3 nucleotides are TGTGCCAGCAGTAACCGATATAGCAATCAGCCCCAGCATTTT. The V and J genes are TRBV5-4 and TRBJ1-5, with D unclear. Germline V gene sequence: CDR1 SGHNT, CDR2 YYREEE (reference sequence). This CDR3 has 14 amino acids. Trimming pared 5 bases from V and 0 bases from J, leaving 9 bases between.

The V gene is TRBV7-9, the J gene TRBJ1-2; no reliable D call. Germline V gene sequence: CDR1 SEHNR, CDR2 FQNEAQ (reference sequence). The CDR3 runs 13 residues. Trimming left V 4 bases short and J 2 bases short, with 8 bases between. CDR3 residues: CASSSERNYGYTF. In DNA, the CDR3 is TGTGCCAGCAGCTCGGAGAGGAACTATGGCTACACCTTC.